This T cell receptor beta chain was recorded in a study of blood T cell repertoires in COVID-19. Assay used: immunoSEQ multiplex PCR; TCRdb lists only in-frame clones, some missing. Among roughly 410,000 clones listed, more than 75% were seen once. The J segment lost 8 bases and the V segment lost 0 bases, leaving 9 bases of the junction unmatched. The CDR3 covers 15 residues. Germline lookup yields CDR1 SGHRS and CDR2 YFSETQ. This TCR was recovered from a woman aged 55-69 years with COVID-19, enrolled during active disease. The sequenced sample consisted of peripheral blood. The V gene is TRBV5-1, the J gene TRBJ1-2; TRBD1 agrees at 8 bases. CDR3 in amino acids: CASSLETGAVYGYTF. In DNA, the CDR3 is TGCGCCAGCAGCTTGGAGACAGGGGCCGTGTACGGCTACACCTTC.